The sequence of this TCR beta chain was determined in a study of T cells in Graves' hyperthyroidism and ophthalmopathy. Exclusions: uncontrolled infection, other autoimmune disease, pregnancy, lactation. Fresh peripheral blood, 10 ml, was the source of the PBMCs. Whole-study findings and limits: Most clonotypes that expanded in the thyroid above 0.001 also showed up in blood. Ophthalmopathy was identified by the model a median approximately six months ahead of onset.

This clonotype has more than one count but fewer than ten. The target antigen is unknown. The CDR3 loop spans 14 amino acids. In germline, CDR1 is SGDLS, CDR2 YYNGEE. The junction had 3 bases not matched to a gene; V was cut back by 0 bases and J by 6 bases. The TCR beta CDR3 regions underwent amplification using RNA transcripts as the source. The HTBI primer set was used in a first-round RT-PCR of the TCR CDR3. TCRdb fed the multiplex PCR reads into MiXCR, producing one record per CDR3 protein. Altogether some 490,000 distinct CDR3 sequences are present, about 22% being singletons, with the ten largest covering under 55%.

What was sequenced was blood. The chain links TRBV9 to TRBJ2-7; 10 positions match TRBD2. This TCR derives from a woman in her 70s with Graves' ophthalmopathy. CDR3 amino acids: CASSVVASGGEQYF. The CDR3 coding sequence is TGTGCCAGCAGCGTAGTAGCTAGCGGGGGCGAGCAGTACTTC.